The following is a TCR beta chain sequence with its context. No cognate antigen has been identified for it. One base away there is no much larger clone; base qualities are not given. The CDR3 goes from the cysteine to the phenylalanine over 15 residues. The only DNA kept is the CDR3, 45 bases in frame from the first base. Via the germline V gene, CDR1 is SGHRS and CDR2 YFSETQ. At the junction V is shortened by 0 bases and J by 8 bases, with 15 bases in between. To demonstrate the VDJtools post-analysis software, the study profiled TCR beta repertoires from the peripheral blood of 13 young patients with multiple sclerosis. The multiple sclerosis patients were children and adolescents ranging in age from roughly 6 to 16 years. Library prep was done by PCR. TCRdb shows the sequencer as Illumina HiSeq 2500. Unique molecular identifiers were incorporated into TCR beta cDNA libraries to reduce PCR and sequencing biases. Every 1 to 10 million input T cells yielded approximately 500,000 cDNA molecules, meaning each molecule approximated one T cell. The patient libraries were prepared and sequenced using the same protocol as the earlier healthy control dataset. Within a given batch, samples were prepared together, multiplexed and sequenced on the same HiSeq lane. As for how the authors treated the data: MIGEC was used to process the raw barcoded reads, and molecular identifier groups with only a single read were discarded before consensus assembly and CDR3 extraction. Clonotype tables were post-analysed with VDJtools, normalizing diversity by down-sampling all datasets to the smallest sample size. Repertoire overlap clustering matched CDR3 amino acid but not nucleotide sequences to correct batch-related cross-sample contamination. TCRdb trimmed public reads at Q25 via fastp, called clones via MiXCR and kept in-frame beta chains. Each record represents a unique CDR3 protein, reported with the most common genes and DNA among its rows. TCRdb assigned the V and J calls; the authors' analysis was not used. The sample table holds 400,000 to 500,000 distinct CDR3 sequences, of which 39% were seen once. The ten largest clones add up to 6% to 9% of the sample.

The sample belongs to a study of post-analysis software for immune sequencing data (dated by TCRdb to between 2015 and 2016). With regard to the full study: Recorded disease courses included relapsing-remitting, secondary progressive and progressive-relapsing multiple sclerosis, with some patients lacking subtype annotation. A subset of samples was prepared in parallel using single-end sample barcoding, then pooled and co-amplified after Illumina adapter ligation. The multiple sclerosis patient repertoires were compared with about a dozen previously published healthy control repertoires from donors aged about 6 to 25 years.

What the work shows at the level of the full study, not this receptor alone: Direct clustering with F measure revealed strong co-clustering of samples prepared in the same batch, which led to a batch-effect correction. Patients showed significantly higher frequencies than controls for several TRBV segments, among them TRBV5-6, TRBV5-1 and TRBV20-1. Compared with controls, multiple sclerosis patients had significantly lower normalized Chao1 diversity, a finding suggesting substantial peripheral T-cell clonal expansion. The control group was slightly older than the multiple sclerosis patient group.

Sequencing was performed on blood. The sequence was collected from a girl aged 2 to 10 with multiple sclerosis. The rearranged segments are TRBV5-1 and TRBJ2-1; perhaps TRBD2 is the D gene, with 6 bases matching. The CDR3 region has the sequence CASSLEVAAVDEQFF. At the DNA level, the sequence is TGCGCCAGCAGCTTGGAGGTAGCGGCGGTTGATGAGCAGTTCTTC.